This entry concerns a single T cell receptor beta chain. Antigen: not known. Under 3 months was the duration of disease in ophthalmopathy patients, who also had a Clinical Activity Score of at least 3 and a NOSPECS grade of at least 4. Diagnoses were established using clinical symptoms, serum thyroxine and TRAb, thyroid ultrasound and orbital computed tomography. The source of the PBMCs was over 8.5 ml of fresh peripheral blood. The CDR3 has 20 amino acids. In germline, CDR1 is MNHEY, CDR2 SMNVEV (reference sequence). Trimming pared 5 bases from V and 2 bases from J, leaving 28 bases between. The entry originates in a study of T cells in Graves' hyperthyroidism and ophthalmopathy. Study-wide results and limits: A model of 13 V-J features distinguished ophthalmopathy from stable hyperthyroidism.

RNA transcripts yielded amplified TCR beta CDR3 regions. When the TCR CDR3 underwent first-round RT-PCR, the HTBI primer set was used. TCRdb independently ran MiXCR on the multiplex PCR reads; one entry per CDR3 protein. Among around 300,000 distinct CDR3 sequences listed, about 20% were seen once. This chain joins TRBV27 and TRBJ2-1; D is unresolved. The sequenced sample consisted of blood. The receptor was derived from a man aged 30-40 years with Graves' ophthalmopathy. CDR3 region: CASSPKSPLVWPETYNEQFF. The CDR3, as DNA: TGTGCCAGCAGTCCCAAATCCCCACTGGTCTGGCCGGAGACCTACAATGAGCAGTTCTTC.